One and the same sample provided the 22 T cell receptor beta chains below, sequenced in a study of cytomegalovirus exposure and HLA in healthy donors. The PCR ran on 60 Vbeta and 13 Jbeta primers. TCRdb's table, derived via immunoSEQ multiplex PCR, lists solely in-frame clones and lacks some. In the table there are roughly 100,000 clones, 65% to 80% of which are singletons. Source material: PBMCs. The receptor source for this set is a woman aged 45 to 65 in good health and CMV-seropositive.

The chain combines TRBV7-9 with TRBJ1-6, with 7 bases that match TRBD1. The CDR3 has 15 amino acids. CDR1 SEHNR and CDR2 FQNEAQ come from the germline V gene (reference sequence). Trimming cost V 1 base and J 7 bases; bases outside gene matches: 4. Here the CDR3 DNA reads TGTGCCAGCAGCTTAGACCGGGACAGAAATTCACCCCTCCACTTT. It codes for CASSLDRDRNSPLHF.

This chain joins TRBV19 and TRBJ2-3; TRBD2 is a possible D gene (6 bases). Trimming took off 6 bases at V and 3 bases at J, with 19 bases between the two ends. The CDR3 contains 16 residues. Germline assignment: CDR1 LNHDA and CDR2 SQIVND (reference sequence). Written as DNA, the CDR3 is TGTGCCAGTAGCCTCCGCGGGGACGTTAGAACAGATACGCAGTATTTT. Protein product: CASSLRGDVRTDTQYF.

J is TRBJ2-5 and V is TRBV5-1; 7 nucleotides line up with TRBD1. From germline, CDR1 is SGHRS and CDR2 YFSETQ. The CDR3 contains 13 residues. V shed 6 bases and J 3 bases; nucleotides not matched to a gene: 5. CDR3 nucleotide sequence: TGCGCCAGCAACCGGGGACAGAAAGAGACCCAGTACTTC. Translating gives CASNRGQKETQYF.

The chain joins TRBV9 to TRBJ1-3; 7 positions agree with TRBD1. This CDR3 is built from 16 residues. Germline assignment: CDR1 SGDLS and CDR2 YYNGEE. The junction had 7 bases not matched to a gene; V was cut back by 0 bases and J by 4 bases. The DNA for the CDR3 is TGTGCCAGCAGCGTAGAGACAGGGTCAGTCGGAAACACCATATATTTT. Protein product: CASSVETGSVGNTIYF.

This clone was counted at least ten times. The CDR3 region has the DNA TGTGCCAGCAGTCACCAAGGGGGCGACCAAGAGACCCAGTACTTC. Amino acids: CASSHQGGDQETQYF. The genes are TRBV27 and TRBJ2-5; 7 bases align to TRBD1. V trimming: 5 bases; J trimming: 0 bases; junction bases outside the gene matches: 6. From germline, CDR1 is MNHEY and CDR2 SMNVEV (reference sequence). The CDR3 spans 15 residues.

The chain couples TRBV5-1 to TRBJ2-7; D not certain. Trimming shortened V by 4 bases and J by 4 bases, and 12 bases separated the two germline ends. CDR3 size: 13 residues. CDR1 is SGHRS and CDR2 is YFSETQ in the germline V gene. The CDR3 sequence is CASSPRSIYEQYF. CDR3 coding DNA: TGCGCCAGCAGCCCCCGAAGCATTTACGAGCAGTACTTC.

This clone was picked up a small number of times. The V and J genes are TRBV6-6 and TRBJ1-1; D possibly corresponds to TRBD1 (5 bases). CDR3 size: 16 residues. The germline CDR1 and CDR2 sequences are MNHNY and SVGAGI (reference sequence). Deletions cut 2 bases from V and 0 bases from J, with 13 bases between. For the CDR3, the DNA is TGTGCCAGCAGTTACGGAGCAAGGGGCGTGAACACTGAAGCTTTCTTT. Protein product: CASSYGARGVNTEAFF.

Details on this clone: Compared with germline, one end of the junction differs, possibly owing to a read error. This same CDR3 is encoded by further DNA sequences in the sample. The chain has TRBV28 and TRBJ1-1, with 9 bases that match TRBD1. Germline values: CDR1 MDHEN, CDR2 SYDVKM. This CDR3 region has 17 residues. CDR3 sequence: CASSYGQGQIPDTEAFF. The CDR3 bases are TGTGCTAGCAGTTATGGACAGGGGCAGATCCCGGACACTGAAGCTTTCTTT.

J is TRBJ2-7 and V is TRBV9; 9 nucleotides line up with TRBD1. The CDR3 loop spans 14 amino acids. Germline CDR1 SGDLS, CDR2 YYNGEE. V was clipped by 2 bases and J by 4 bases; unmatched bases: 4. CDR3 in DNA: TGTGCCAGCAGCGTGGGCGGGACAGGGTACGAGCAGTACTTC. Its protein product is CASSVGGTGYEQYF.

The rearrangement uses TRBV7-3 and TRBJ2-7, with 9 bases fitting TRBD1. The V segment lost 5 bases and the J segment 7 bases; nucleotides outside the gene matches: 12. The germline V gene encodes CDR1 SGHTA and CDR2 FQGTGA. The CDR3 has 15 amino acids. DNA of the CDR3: TGTGCCAGCAGCCCGGGGACAGGGACCTCCTCTGAGCAGTACTTC. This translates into CASSPGTGTSSEQYF. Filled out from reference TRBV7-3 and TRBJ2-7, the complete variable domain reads GAGVSQTPSNKVTEKGKYVELRCDPISGHTALYWYRQSLGQGPEFLIYFQGTGAADDSGLPNDRFFAVRPEGSVSTLKIQRTERGDSAVYLCASSPGTGTSSEQYFGPGTRLTVT.

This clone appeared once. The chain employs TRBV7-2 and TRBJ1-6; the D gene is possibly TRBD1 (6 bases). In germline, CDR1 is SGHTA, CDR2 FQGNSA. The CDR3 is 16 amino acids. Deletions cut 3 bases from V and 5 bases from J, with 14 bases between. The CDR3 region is CASSFRLGQNNSPLHF. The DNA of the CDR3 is TGTGCCAGCAGCTTTCGCCTAGGACAGAATAATTCACCCCTCCACTTT.

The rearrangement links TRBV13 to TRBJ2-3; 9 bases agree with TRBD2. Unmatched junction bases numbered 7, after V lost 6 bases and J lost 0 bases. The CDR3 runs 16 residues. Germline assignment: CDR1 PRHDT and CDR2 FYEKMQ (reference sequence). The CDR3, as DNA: TGTGCCAGCAGATCTCGACTAGCGGTTAGCACAGATACGCAGTATTTT. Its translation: CASRSRLAVSTDTQYF.

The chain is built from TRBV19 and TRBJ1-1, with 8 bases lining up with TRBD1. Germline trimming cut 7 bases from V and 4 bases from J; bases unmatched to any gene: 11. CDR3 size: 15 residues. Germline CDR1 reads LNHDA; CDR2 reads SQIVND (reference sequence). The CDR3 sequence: CASMYFGGTGTEAFF. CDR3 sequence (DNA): TGTGCCAGTATGTACTTCGGTGGGACAGGCACTGAAGCTTTCTTT.

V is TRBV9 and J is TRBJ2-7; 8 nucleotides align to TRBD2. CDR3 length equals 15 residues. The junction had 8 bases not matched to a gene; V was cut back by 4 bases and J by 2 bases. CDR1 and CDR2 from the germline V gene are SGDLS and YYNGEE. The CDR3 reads CASSPVSGDPYEQYF. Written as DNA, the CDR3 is TGTGCCAGCAGCCCAGTTAGCGGGGACCCCTACGAGCAGTACTTC.

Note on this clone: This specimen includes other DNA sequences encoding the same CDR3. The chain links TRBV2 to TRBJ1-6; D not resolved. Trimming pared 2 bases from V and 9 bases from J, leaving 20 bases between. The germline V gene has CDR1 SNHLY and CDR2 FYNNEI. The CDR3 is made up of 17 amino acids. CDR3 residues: CASSESRSLLRGSPLHF. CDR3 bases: TGTGCCAGCAGTGAATCGCGGAGTCTGCTGAGAGGTTCACCCCTCCACTTT.

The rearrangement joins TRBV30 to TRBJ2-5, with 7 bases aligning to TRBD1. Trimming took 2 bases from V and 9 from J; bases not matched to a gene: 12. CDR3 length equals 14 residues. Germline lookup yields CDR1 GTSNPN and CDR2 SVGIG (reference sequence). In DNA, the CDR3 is TGTGCCTGGAGTAGGGGGCCCCGGACGAATGCCCAGTACTTC. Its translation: CAWSRGPRTNAQYF.

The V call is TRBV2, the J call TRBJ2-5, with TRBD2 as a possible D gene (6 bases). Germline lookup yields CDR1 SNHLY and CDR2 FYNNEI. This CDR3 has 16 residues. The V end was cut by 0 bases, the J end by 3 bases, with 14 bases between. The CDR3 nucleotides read TGTGCCAGCAGTGAAGCGGTTGGGACTGGGGAAGAGACCCAGTACTTC. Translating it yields CASSEAVGTGEETQYF.

The CDR3 protein is CASAGQVINQPQHF. The CDR3 region has the DNA TGTGCCAGCGCTGGACAGGTCATCAATCAGCCCCAGCATTTT. The chain links TRBV2 to TRBJ1-5; TRBD1 matches 7 bases. CDR3 length: 14 amino acids. Germline V gene sequence: CDR1 SNHLY, CDR2 FYNNEI. V lost 8 bases, J lost 3 bases, and 7 bases stayed unmatched.

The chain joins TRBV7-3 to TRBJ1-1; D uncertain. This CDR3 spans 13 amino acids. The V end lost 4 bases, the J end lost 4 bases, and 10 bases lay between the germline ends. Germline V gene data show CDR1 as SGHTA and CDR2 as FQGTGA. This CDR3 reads CASSSPGSTEAFF. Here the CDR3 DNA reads TGTGCCAGCAGCTCCCCGGGTAGCACTGAAGCTTTCTTT.

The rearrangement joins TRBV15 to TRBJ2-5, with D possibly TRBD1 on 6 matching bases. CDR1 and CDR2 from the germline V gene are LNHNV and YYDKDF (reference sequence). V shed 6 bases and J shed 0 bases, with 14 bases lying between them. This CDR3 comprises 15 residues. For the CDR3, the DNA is TGTGCCACCAGGGGGTTGGGGGCGTACCAAGAGACCCAGTACTTC. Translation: CATRGLGAYQETQYF. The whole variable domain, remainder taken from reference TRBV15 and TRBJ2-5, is DAMVIQNPRYQVTQFGKPVTLSCSQTLNHNVMYWYQQKSSQAPKLLFHYYDKDFNNEADTPDNFQSRRPNTSFCFLDIRSPGLGDTAMYLCATRGLGAYQETQYFGPGTRLLVL.

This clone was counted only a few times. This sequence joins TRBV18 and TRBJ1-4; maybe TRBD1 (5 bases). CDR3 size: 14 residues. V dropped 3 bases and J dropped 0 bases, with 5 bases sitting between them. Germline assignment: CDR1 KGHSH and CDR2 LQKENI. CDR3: CASSPTATNEKLFF. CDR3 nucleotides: TGTGCCAGCTCACCGACAGCAACTAATGAAAAACTGTTTTTT.

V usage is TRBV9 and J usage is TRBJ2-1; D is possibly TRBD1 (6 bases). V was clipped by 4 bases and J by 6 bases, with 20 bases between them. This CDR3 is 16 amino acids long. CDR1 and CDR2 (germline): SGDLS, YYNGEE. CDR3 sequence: CASSFNRDIPSNEQFF. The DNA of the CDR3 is TGTGCCAGCAGCTTCAACCGGGACATCCCGTCCAATGAGCAGTTCTTC.